This T cell receptor (beta chain) came from a study of cytomegalovirus exposure and HLA in healthy donors. Study-wide points: For presence/absence analyses, sequencing depth was assumed to be roughly uniform across donors.

The PCR employed 60 Vbeta primers together with 13 Jbeta primers. Here immunoSEQ multiplex PCR was the method, and the copy in TCRdb shows in-frame clones only, minus some. In the table there are approximately 290,000 clones, 80% of which are singletons. The V gene's germline CDR1 is MNHEY and CDR2 SVGAGI. The V end was cut by 0 bases, the J end by 6 bases, with 8 bases between. The CDR3 covers 14 residues. Details on this clone: Its matching antigen is unknown.

Sequencing used PBMCs. The gene calls are TRBV6-5 and TRBJ2-2; tentatively, D is TRBD1 (5 bases). The receptor was derived from a girl between 2 and 10 years old in good health and CMV-seronegative. The CDR3 here is CASSYSKGPGELFF. CDR3 sequence (DNA): TGTGCCAGCAGTTACTCGAAGGGGCCCGGGGAGCTGTTTTTT.